These 29 T cell receptor beta chains were all obtained from the same sample, sequenced in a study of CD8+CD57+ T cells in acquired aplastic anemia. Genomic DNA acted as the template from which TCR beta VDJ combination and CDR3 sequence profiling were carried out. From the reads, TCRdb called clonotypes with MiXCR, one entry per CDR3 protein. The data contain about 190,000 distinct CDR3 sequences, about half of them singletons. The sequenced sample was sorted CD4+, CD8+, or CD8+CD57+ T cells (not recorded which) from PBMCs. The receptor set was obtained from a human donor in good health, serving as a control.

About this clonotype itself: Germline and junction disagree at one end, which may indicate a read error. The CDR3 sequence is CASSYSRTGGSEQFF. The CDR3 nucleotides are TGTGCCAGCAGTTACTCCAGGACAGGGGGCAGTGAGCAGTTCTTC. The rearrangement links TRBV10-3 to TRBJ2-1; TRBD1 matches at 11 bases. From germline, CDR1 is ENHRY and CDR2 SYGVKD. The CDR3 totals 15 residues.

This clonotype was counted at least ten times. The V and J genes are TRBV7-2 and TRBJ2-3; D gene unclear. This CDR3 has 14 amino acids. With 3 bases removed from V and 3 bases from J, the gap between germline ends came to 10 bases. Germline-derived CDR1 and CDR2 are SGHTA and FQGNSA. DNA of the CDR3: TGTGCCAGCAGCTTCAACCAGCAGACAGATACGCAGTATTTT. Translated, it gives CASSFNQQTDTQYF.

This clonotype was detected a few times. This may stem from a read error, because a much larger clone lies one nucleotide away. The chain recombines TRBV30 with TRBJ1-2, with TRBD1 as a possible D gene (6 bases). The CDR3 sequence is 13 residues long. Germline CDR1 reads GTSNPN; CDR2 reads SVGIG (reference sequence). The DNA of the CDR3 is TGTGCCTGGAGGACAGGAAGAAACTGTGGCTACACCTTC. As protein: CAWRTGRNCGYTF.

Ten or more counts support this clonotype. J is TRBJ1-1 and V is TRBV12-3 or TRBV12-4, with 8 bases aligning to TRBD1. This CDR3 has 16 amino acids. The V and J ends lost 5 bases and 1 base, in that order; junction bases with no gene match: 9. The CDR3 DNA is TGTGCCAGCAGTCCCACGACAGGGGTTAAGAACACTGAAGCTTTCTTT. Translated: CASSPTTGVKNTEAFF.

This clonotype was seen many times. V and J are TRBV6-4 and TRBJ2-1; TRBD1 matches 7 bases. V trimming: 6 bases; J trimming: 7 bases; junction bases outside the gene matches: 6. Germline V gene sequence: CDR1 MRHNA, CDR2 SNTAGT. The CDR3 consists of 13 residues. CDR3 sequence: CASSLTGMNEQFF. As DNA, the CDR3 is TGTGCCAGCAGCTTGACAGGGATGAATGAGCAGTTCTTC.

Ten or more counts support this clonotype. The J gene is TRBJ1-2, the V gene TRBV18; weak D call: TRBD1 (6 bases). The V gene lost 1 base and the J gene lost 6 bases, with 9 bases spanning the gap. The CDR3 is made up of 13 amino acids. Germline V lookup: CDR1 KGHSH, CDR2 LQKENI. CDR3 nucleotides: TGTGCCAGCTCACCACGACAGGAGGATGGCTACACCTTC. This encodes CASSPRQEDGYTF.

As concerns this clonotype: One end of the junction is discordant with germline, which a read error may explain. The chain employs TRBV10-3 and TRBJ1-5, with D uncertain. Germline V lookup: CDR1 ENHRY, CDR2 SYGVKD. This CDR3 is 13 amino acids long. CDR3 nucleotides: TGTGCCATCGGTGAGTCGACTTATCAGCCCCAGCACTTT. It yields the protein CAIGESTYQPQHF.

V is TRBV7-3 and J is TRBJ2-1, with D maybe TRBD2 (7 bases). This CDR3 contains 15 residues. In germline, CDR1 is SGHTA, CDR2 FQGTGA. V lost 5 bases to trimming and J lost 4 bases, with 15 bases between them. This CDR3 reads CASSRGRGRYNEQFF. CDR3 nucleotide sequence: TGTGCCAGCAGCCGGGGGAGGGGGAGGTACAATGAGCAGTTCTTC.

This clonotype appeared a few times. This chain connects TRBV5-6 to TRBJ1-3; D not resolved. V lost 2 bases and J lost 7, with 13 bases in between. The CDR3 sequence is 14 residues long. The germline CDR1 and CDR2 sequences are SGHDT and YYEEEE. The CDR3 reads CASSFLQFGNTIYF. In DNA, the CDR3 is TGTGCCAGCAGCTTTCTACAGTTTGGGAACACCATATATTTT.

This clonotype was recorded at least ten times. In nucleotides, the CDR3 is TGTGCCAGCAGCTTCTCGGGACCAACTAATGAAAAACTGTTTTTT. Encoded protein: CASSFSGPTNEKLFF. The chain employs TRBV7-2 and TRBJ1-4; D might be TRBD1 (5 bases). Germline assignment: CDR1 SGHTA and CDR2 FQGNSA. V dropped 3 bases and J dropped 0 bases, with 8 bases sitting between them. The CDR3 length is 15 residues.

This clonotype was picked up many times. This chain connects TRBV5-1 to TRBJ1-2; D perhaps matches TRBD1 (6 bases). The CDR3 runs to 12 residues. V lost 0 bases and J lost 7, with 7 bases in between. Per germline, CDR1 SGHRS and CDR2 YFSETQ. CDR3 bases: TGCGCCAGCAGCTTGGACAGGGTTGGCTACACCTTC. Translation: CASSLDRVGYTF.

Ten or more counts support this clonotype. The chain employs TRBV7-2 and TRBJ2-7; D gene ambiguous. The CDR3 totals 15 residues. Germline values: CDR1 SGHTA, CDR2 FQGNSA. Trimming took 1 base from V and 4 from J, leaving 14 bases between them. The CDR3 loop reads CASSLGAEPGYEQYF. DNA for the CDR3: TGTGCCAGCAGCTTAGGGGCAGAACCAGGATACGAGCAGTACTTC.

V is TRBV11-2 and J is TRBJ2-3, with D maybe TRBD1 (6 bases). The V and J ends lost 0 bases and 3 bases respectively, with 10 bases between them. Germline lookup yields CDR1 SGHAT and CDR2 FQNNGV. CDR3 length: 15 amino acids. The CDR3 here is CASSLDWGRTDTQYF. The CDR3 region has the DNA TGTGCCAGCAGCTTAGATTGGGGGCGGACAGATACGCAGTATTTT.

The chain recombines TRBV20-1 with TRBJ2-1; 7 bases match TRBD1. The CDR3 is 12 amino acids. Germline assignment: CDR1 DFQATT and CDR2 SNEGSKA (reference sequence). Trimming took 6 bases from V and 12 from J; bases not matched to a gene: 11. Here the CDR3 reads CSARGFTDTQFF. DNA for the CDR3: TGCAGTGCCAGGGGGTTCACAGATACGCAGTTCTTC.

This chain connects TRBV4-2 to TRBJ2-3; D perhaps matches TRBD2 (5 bases). Germline V gives CDR1 LGHNA, CDR2 YNFKEQ. CDR3 length: 15 amino acids. Trimming took off 1 base at V and 9 bases at J, with 17 bases between the two ends. CDR3 loop: CASSQGIGVGPTQYF. CDR3 bases: TGTGCCAGCAGCCAAGGCATCGGGGTCGGACCCACGCAGTATTTT.

Only a few counts were recorded for this clonotype. This sequence joins TRBV29-1 and TRBJ1-2; TRBD1 aligns across 7 bases. The junction had 9 bases not matched to a gene; V was cut back by 5 bases and J by 6 bases. Germline V gene data show CDR1 as SQVTM and CDR2 as ANQGSEA. This CDR3 region has 13 residues. CDR3 loop: CSVPPTGTDGYTF. CDR3 in DNA: TGCAGCGTTCCTCCGACAGGGACCGATGGCTACACCTTC.

The CDR3 DNA reads TGCAGCGTAAAGCGGGAGGGCTACGAGCAGTACTTC. This gives the protein CSVKREGYEQYF. The V and J genes are TRBV29-1 and TRBJ2-7, with TRBD2 matching 10 bases. CDR1 and CDR2 (germline): SQVTM, ANQGSEA. The ends lost 6 bases at V and 3 bases at J; junction bases unmatched: 2. The CDR3 contains 12 residues.

This clonotype was recorded many times. This chain connects TRBV6-5 to TRBJ2-2; 12 bases fit TRBD1. CDR3 length: 15 residues. Germline trimming cut 6 bases from V and 6 bases from J; bases unmatched to any gene: 5. Germline assignment: CDR1 MNHEY and CDR2 SVGAGI. DNA for the CDR3: TGTGCCAGCAGGTGGGGACAGGGGGCAGCCGGGGAGCTGTTTTTT. This sequence encodes CASRWGQGAAGELFF.

In this sample, this clonotype turned up many times. The genes are TRBV7-8 and TRBJ1-1; unclear D gene. Looked up from germline, CDR1 is SGHVS and CDR2 is FQNEAQ. The CDR3 has 13 residues. V was shortened by 2 bases and J by 1 base, with 5 bases between the two germline ends. CDR3 protein: CASSLQQNTEAFF. CDR3 DNA: TGTGCCAGCAGCTTACAACAGAACACTGAAGCTTTCTTT.

In this sample, this clonotype turned up many times. This chain uses TRBV12-3 or TRBV12-4 with TRBJ1-3; no reliable D call. The CDR3 consists of 12 residues. V lost 2 bases and J 7 bases, leaving 6 bases between the germline ends. Here the CDR3 reads CASSLMANTIYF. The CDR3 nucleotides are TGTGCCAGCAGTTTAATGGCGAACACCATATATTTT.

A few counts support this clonotype. This chain links TRBV20-1 with TRBJ2-5; TRBD2 matches at 10 bases. V dropped 6 bases and J dropped 2; count of bases not matched to a gene: 12. This CDR3 has 16 residues. Germline CDR1 is DFQATT and CDR2 is SNEGSKA (reference sequence). The CDR3 spells CSAQKPGLAHQETQYF. The CDR3 coding sequence is TGCAGTGCACAAAAACCGGGACTAGCGCATCAAGAGACCCAGTACTTC.

There are many counts of this clonotype. J is TRBJ1-6 and V is TRBV12-3 or TRBV12-4, with D hard to call. The CDR3 has 14 amino acids. Trimming removed 3 bases from V and 11 bases from J, with 14 bases in between. The CDR3, as DNA: TGTGCCAGCAGTTTGCTCAGTGGGGATACACCCCTCCACTTT. Translation: CASSLLSGDTPLHF.

CDR3 residues: CAISESRAEQYF. The CDR3 nucleotides read TGTGCCATCAGTGAGTCCAGGGCCGAGCAGTACTTC. The chain carries TRBV10-3 and TRBJ2-7, with D perhaps matching TRBD1 (5 bases). The V end lost 0 bases, the J end lost 6 bases, and 6 bases lay between the germline ends. CDR3 length: 12 amino acids. In germline, CDR1 is ENHRY, CDR2 SYGVKD.

This clonotype appeared many times. The chain combines TRBV20-1 with TRBJ1-2; D is perhaps TRBD1 (5 bases). Between the trimmed V and J ends, which lost 3 bases and 7 bases, there was a span of 24 bases. Germline CDR1 reads DFQATT; CDR2 reads SNEGSKA (reference sequence). This CDR3 is built from 16 residues. CDR3 amino acids: CSASVSAGGLTGGYTF. CDR3 sequence (DNA): TGCAGTGCTAGTGTTTCAGCTGGGGGACTAACTGGTGGCTACACCTTC.

Note on this clonotype: Just one base apart from a much larger clone, this may be a read error. The rearrangement links TRBV7-6 to TRBJ2-1; D perhaps matches TRBD2 (7 bases). Looked up from germline, CDR1 is SGHVS and CDR2 is FNYEAQ. The CDR3 has 16 amino acids. Trimming took 1 base from V and 8 from J, leaving 18 bases between them. The CDR3 here is CASSLVTGTIYDEQFF. CDR3 nucleotides: TGTGCCAGCAGCTTAGTCACAGGGACTATTTACGATGAGCAGTTCTTC.

Ten or more counts support this clonotype. J is TRBJ1-1 and V is TRBV3-1; 7 bases line up with TRBD1. The CDR3 sequence is 15 residues long. The germline CDR1 and CDR2 sequences are LGHDT and YNNKEL (reference sequence). J was trimmed by 1 base and V by 1 base; bases with no gene match: 3. The CDR3 nucleotides read TGTGCCAGCAGCCAAGGACAGGGTTGGAACACTGAAGCTTTCTTT. It codes for CASSQGQGWNTEAFF.

The V call is TRBV27, the J call TRBJ1-5; D is uncertain. The V end was cut by 0 bases, the J end by 7 bases, with 10 bases between. The CDR3 loop spans 14 amino acids. Germline V gene lookup returns CDR1 MNHEY and CDR2 SMNVEV (reference sequence). The CDR3 DNA sequence: TGTGCCAGCAGTTTATCCCCGAGAAGCCAGCCCCAGCATTTT. This encodes CASSLSPRSQPQHF.

This clonotype was counted at least ten times. The CDR3: CSARENFASTDTQYF. The CDR3 DNA follows: TGCAGTGCTAGAGAAAACTTCGCTAGCACAGATACGCAGTATTTT. The rearrangement links TRBV20-1 to TRBJ2-3; the D is unclear. From germline, CDR1 is DFQATT and CDR2 SNEGSKA (reference sequence). V was pared by 0 bases and J by 0 bases, with 10 bases between. The CDR3 spans 15 residues.

The chain recombines TRBV5-5 with TRBJ1-1, with D unresolved. CDR3 length equals 15 residues. Germline V gene data show CDR1 as SGHKS and CDR2 as YYEKEE (reference sequence). The ends were cut back, 5 bases at V and 2 bases at J, with 16 bases in the middle. The CDR3 bases are TGTGCCAGCAGTAATGGACTGAAACAAAACACTGAAGCTTTCTTT. The encoded protein is CASSNGLKQNTEAFF.